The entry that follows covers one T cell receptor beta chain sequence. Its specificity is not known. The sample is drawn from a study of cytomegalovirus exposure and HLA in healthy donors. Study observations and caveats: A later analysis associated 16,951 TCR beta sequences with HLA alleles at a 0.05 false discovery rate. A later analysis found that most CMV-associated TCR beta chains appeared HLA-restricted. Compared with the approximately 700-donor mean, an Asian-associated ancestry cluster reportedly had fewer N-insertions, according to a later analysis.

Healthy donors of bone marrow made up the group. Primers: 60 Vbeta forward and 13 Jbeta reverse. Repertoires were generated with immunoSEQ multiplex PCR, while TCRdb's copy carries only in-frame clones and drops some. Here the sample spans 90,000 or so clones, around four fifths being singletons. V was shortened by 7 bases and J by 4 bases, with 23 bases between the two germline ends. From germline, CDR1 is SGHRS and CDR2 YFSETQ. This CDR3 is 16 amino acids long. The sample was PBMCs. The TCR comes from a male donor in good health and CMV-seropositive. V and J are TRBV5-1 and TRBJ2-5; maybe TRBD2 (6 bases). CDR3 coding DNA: TGCGCCAGCTCCCTCTTGTTGGCGGGGAGTGCAGAGACCCAGTACTTC. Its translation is CASSLLLAGSAETQYF.